The table lists the clone carrying this T cell receptor beta chain with a count of one. Its antigen is unidentified. Germline CDR1 and CDR2: MNHEY and SMNVEV (reference sequence). This CDR3 has 16 residues. The V segment lost 5 bases and the J segment 0 bases; nucleotides outside the gene matches: 7. This record comes from a study of cytomegalovirus exposure and HLA in healthy donors. Study-wide points: Segments of the TCR beta V type were, in most cases, productive about 90% or about 30% of the time in an earlier analysis. Researchers had no immune exposure information except CMV serostatus available. Being indistinguishable, some V segments were excluded, TRBV6-2 and TRBV6-3 among them.

In the PCR, 60 Vbeta and 13 Jbeta primers were used. Using immunoSEQ multiplex PCR, the repertoire was profiled, and TCRdb retains in-frame clones only, with some absent. The data show about 190,000 clones, about nine tenths seen once. The chain employs TRBV27 and TRBJ2-3; 8 bases match TRBD2. The clonotype was recovered from a boy aged 2-15 years in good health and CMV-seronegative. Sequencing was done on a sample of PBMCs. The CDR3 sequence is CASSPGGGLSTDTQYF. The DNA of the CDR3 is TGTGCCAGCAGTCCGGGGGGGGGACTTAGCACAGATACGCAGTATTTT.